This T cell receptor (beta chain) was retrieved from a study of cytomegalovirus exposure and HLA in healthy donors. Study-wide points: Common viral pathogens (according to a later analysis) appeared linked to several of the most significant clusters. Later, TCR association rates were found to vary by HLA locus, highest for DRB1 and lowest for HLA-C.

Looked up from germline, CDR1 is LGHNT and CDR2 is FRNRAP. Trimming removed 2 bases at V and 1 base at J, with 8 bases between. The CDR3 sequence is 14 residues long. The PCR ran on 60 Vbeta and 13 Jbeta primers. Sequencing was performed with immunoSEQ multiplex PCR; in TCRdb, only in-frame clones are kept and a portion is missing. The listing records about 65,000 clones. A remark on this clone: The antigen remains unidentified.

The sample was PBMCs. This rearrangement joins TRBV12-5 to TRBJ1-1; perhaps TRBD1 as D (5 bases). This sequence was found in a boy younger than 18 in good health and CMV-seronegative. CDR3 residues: CASGLYQGNTEAFF. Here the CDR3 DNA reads TGTGCTAGTGGTTTGTACCAGGGGAACACTGAAGCTTTCTTT.